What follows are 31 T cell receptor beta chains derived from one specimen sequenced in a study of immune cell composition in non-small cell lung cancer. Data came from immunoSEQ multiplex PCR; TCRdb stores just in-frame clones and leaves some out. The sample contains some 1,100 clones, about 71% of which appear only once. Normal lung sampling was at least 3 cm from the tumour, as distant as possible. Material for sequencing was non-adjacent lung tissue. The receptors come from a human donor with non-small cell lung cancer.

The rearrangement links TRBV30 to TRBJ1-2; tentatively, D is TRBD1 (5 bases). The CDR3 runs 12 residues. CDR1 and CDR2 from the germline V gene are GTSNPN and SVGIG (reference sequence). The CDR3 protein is CAKSVQGESYTF. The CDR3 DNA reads TGTGCTAAGTCTGTCCAGGGCGAAAGCTACACCTTC.

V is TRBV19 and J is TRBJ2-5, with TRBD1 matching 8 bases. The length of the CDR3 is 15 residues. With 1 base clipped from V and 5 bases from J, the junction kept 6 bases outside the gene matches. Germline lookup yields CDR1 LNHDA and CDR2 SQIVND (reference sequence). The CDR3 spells CASSIADRAGETQYF. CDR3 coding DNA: TGTGCCAGTAGTATAGCGGACAGGGCGGGGGAGACCCAGTACTTC.

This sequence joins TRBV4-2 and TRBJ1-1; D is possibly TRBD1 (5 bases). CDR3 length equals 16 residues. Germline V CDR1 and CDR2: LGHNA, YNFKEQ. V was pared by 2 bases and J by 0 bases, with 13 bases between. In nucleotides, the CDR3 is TGTGCCAGCAGCCAAAGCTCAGGGCTTCTGAACACTGAAGCTTTCTTT. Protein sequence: CASSQSSGLLNTEAFF.

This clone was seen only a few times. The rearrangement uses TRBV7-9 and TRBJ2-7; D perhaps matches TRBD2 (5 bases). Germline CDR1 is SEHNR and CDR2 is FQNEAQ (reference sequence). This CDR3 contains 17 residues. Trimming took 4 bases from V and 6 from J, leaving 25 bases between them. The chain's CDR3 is CASSSYRLAEEVGEQYF. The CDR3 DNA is TGTGCCAGCAGCTCCTATAGACTGGCTGAGGAGGTTGGCGAGCAGTACTTC.

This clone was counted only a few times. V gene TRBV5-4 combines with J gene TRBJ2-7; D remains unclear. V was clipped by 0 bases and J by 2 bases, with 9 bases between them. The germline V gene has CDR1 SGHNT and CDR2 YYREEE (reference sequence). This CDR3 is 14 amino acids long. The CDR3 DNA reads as TGTGCCAGCAGCTTGGCCACCGGTCCCTACGAGCAGTACTTC. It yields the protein CASSLATGPYEQYF.

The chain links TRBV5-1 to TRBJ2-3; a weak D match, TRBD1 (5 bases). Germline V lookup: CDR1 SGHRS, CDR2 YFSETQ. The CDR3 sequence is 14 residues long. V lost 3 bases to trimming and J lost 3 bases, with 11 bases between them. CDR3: CASSSAGSTDTQYF. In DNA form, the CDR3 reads TGCGCCAGCAGCTCGGCAGGGTCGACAGATACGCAGTATTTT.

The CDR3 is CASSLWGIGSPLHF. The CDR3 bases are TGTGCCAGCAGCTTATGGGGCATAGGGTCACCCCTCCACTTT. The chain combines TRBV5-5 with TRBJ1-6; D is perhaps TRBD1 (5 bases). This CDR3 is 14 amino acids long. Trimming pared 2 bases from V and 10 bases from J, leaving 13 bases between. Germline V CDR1 and CDR2: SGHKS, YYEKEE (reference sequence).

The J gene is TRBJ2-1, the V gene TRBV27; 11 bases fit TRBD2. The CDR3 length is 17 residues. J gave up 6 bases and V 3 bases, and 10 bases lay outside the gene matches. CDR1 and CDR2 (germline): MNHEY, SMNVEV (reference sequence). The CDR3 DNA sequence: TGTGCCAGCAGTTTCTATAGCGGGGGGGCAGGTCGCAATGAGCAGTTCTTC. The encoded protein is CASSFYSGGAGRNEQFF.

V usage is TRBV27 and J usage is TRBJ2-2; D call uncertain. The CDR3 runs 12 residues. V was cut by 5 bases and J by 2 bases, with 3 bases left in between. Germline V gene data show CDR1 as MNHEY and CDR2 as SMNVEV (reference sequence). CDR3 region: CASSPNTGELFF. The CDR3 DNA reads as TGTGCCAGCAGTCCAAACACCGGGGAGCTGTTTTTT.

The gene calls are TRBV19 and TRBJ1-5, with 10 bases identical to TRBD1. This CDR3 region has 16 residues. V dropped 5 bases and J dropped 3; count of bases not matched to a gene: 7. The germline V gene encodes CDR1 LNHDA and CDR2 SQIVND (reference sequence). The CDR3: CASSYLTGGYNQPQHF. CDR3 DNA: TGTGCCAGTAGTTACCTGACAGGGGGCTACAATCAGCCCCAGCATTTT.

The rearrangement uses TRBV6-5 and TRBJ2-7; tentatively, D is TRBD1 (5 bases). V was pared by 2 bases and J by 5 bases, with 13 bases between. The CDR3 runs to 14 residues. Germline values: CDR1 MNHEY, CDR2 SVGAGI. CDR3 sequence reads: CASSYGSDMNEQYF. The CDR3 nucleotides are TGTGCCAGCAGTTACGGATCGGACATGAACGAGCAGTACTTC.

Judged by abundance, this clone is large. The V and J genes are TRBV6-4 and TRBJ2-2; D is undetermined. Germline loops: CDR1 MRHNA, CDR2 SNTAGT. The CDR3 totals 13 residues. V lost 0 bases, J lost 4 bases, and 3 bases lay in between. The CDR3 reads CASSDSSTGELFF. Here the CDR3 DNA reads TGTGCCAGCAGTGACTCTAGCACCGGGGAGCTGTTTTTT.

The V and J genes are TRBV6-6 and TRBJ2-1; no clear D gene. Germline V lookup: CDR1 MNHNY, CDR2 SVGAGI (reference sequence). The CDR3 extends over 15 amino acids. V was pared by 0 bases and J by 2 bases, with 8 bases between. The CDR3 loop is CASSYSIPAYNEQFF. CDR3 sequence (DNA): TGTGCCAGCAGTTACTCGATCCCGGCCTACAATGAGCAGTTCTTC.

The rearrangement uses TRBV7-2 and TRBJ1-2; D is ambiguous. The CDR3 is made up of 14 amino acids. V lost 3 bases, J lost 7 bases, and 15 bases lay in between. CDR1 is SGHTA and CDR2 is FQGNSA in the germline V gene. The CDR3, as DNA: TGTGCCAGCAGCTTTAGCGGACCGCCCGTTGGCTACACCTTC. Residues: CASSFSGPPVGYTF.

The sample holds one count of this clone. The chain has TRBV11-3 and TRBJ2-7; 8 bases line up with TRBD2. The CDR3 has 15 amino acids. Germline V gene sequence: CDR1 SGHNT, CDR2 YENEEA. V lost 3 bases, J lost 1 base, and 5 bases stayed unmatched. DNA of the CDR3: TGTGCCAGCAGCTTCTCCGGGGGGGTGTCCTACGAGCAGTACTTC. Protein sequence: CASSFSGGVSYEQYF.

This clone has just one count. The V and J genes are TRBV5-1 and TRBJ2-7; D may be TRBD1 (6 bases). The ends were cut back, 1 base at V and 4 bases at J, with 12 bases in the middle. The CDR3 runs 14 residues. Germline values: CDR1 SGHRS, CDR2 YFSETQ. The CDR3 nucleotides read TGCGCCAGCAGCTTGTCTACAGGGAGATACGAGCAGTACTTC. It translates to CASSLSTGRYEQYF.

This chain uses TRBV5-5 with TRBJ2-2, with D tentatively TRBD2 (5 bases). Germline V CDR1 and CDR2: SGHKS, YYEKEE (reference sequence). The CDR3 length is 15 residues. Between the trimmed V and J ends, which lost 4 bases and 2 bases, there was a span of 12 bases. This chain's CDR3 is CASSLRTGNTGELFF. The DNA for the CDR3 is TGTGCCAGCAGCCTCCGGACTGGTAACACCGGGGAGCTGTTTTTT.

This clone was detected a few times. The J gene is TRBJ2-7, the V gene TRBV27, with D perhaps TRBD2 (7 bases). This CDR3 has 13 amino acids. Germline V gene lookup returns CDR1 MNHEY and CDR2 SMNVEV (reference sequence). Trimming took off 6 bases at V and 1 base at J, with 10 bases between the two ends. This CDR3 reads CASRRGTSYEQYF. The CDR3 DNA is TGTGCCAGCAGGCGGGGGACATCCTACGAGCAGTACTTC.

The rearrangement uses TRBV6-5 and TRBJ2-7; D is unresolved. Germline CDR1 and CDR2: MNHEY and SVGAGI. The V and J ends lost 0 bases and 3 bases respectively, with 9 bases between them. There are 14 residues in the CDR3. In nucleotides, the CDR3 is TGTGCCAGCAGTTACTCGAGTAACGGCTACGAGCAGTACTTC. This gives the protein CASSYSSNGYEQYF.

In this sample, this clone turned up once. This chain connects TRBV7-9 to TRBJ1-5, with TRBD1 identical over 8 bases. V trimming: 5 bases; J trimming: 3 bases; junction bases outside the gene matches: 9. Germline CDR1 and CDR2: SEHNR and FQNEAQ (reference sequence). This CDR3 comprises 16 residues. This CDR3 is CASSRSGTGDNQPQHF. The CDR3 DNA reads TGTGCCAGCAGCCGCTCCGGGACAGGCGACAATCAGCCCCAGCATTTT.

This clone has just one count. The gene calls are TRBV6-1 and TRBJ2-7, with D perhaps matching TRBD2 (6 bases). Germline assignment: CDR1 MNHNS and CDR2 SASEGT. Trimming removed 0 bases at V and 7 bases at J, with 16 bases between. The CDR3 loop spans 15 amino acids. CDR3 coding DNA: TGTGCCAGCAGTGAAGCGCGGAGGGAGTTAAGGGAGCAGTACTTC. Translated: CASSEARRELREQYF.

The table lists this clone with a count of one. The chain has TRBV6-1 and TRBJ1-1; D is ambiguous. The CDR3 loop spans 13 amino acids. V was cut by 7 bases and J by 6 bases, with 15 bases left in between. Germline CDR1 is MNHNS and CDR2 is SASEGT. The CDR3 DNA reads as TGTGCCAGCACCCCCCCGGTTACCGCTGAAGCTTTCTTT. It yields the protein CASTPPVTAEAFF.

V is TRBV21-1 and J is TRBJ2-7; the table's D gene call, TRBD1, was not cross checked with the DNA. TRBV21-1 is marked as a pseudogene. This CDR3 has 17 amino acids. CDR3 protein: CASSKHSGQELPYEQYF. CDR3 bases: TGTGCCAGCAGCAAACACTCCGGACAGGAGCTTCCCTACGAGCAGTACTTC.

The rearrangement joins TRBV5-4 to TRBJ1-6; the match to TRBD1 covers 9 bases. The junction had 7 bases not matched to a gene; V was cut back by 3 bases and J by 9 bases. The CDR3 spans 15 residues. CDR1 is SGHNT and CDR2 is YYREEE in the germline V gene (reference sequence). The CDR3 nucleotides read TGTGCCAGCAGCTCAAACAGGGGGCTCGGTTCACCCCTCCACTTT. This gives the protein CASSSNRGLGSPLHF.

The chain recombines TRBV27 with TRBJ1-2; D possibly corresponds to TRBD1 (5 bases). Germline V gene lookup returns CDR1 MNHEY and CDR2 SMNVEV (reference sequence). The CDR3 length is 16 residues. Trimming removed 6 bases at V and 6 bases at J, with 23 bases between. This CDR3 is CASSQSVGGARDGYTF. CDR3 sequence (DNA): TGTGCCAGCAGCCAAAGCGTAGGCGGGGCTCGAGATGGCTACACCTTC.

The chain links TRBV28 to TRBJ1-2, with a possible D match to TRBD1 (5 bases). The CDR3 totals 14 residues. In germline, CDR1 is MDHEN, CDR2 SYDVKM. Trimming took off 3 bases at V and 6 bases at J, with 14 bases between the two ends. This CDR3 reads CASSFPTLTDGYTF. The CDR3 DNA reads TGTGCCAGCAGTTTCCCAACTTTGACAGATGGCTACACCTTC.

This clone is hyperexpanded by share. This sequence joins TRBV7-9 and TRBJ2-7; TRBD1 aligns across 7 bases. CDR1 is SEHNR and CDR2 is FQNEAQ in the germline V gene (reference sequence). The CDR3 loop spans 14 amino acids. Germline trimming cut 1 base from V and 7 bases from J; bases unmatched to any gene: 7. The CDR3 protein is CASSLVGSGGEQYF. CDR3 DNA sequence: TGTGCCAGCAGCTTAGTGGGGTCAGGGGGTGAGCAGTACTTC.

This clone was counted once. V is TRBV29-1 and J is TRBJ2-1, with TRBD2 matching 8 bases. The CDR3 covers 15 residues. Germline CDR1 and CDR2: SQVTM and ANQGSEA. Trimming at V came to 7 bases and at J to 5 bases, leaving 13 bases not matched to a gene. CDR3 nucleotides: TGCAGCGGAGTTGTCTTGCGGGGGGTCAACAATGAGCAGTTCTTC. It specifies CSGVVLRGVNNEQFF.

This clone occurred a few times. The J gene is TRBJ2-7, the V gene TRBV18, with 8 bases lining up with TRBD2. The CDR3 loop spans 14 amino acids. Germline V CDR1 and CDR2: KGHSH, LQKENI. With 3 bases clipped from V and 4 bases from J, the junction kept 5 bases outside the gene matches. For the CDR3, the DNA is TGTGCCAGCTCACCCCCGGGACTAGAATACGAGCAGTACTTC. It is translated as CASSPPGLEYEQYF.

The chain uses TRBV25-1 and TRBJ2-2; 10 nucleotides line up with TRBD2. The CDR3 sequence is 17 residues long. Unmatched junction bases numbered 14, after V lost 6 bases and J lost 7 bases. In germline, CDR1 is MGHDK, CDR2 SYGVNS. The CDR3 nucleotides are TGTGCCAGCAGCGACCCCCTAGCGGGGGAACGAGACGGGGAGCTGTTTTTT. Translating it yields CASSDPLAGERDGELFF.

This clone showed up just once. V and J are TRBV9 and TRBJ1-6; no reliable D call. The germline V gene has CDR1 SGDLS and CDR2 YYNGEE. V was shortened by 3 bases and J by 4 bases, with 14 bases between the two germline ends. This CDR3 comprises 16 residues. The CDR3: CASSAPREGYNSPLHF. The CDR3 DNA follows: TGTGCCAGCAGCGCTCCTAGAGAGGGTTATAATTCACCCCTCCACTTT.